This T cell receptor beta chain was sequenced during a study of tumor-infiltrating lymphocytes in localized non-small cell lung cancer. As for the study in general: The cohort mixed smokers and never-smokers, several histologies, and some post-neoadjuvant-chemotherapy samples.

Whole-study results and caveats: Tumors had more T cell infiltration than uninvolved lung, per TCRbeta sequencing and CD3 counts.

The CDR3 consists of 15 residues. V was pared by 5 bases and J by 10 bases, with 11 bases of the junction left unmatched. The germline V gene encodes CDR1 WSHSY and CDR2 SAAADI. The data were produced by immunoSEQ multiplex PCR, yet TCRdb's version contains in-frame clones alone and is incomplete. This repertoire shows some 15,000 clones, over 70% found once; its top ten account for around 4.9%. The sample holds one count of this clone. What it binds is not known. Input material: lung tumor tissue. This sequence was found in a human donor with non-small cell lung cancer. J is TRBJ2-1 and V is TRBV10-2; the match to TRBD2 covers 10 bases. The CDR3 DNA reads TGCGCCAGCAGTAGCGCTAGCGGGAGTTCGGTAGAGCAGTTCTTC. Encoded protein: CASSSASGSSVEQFF.